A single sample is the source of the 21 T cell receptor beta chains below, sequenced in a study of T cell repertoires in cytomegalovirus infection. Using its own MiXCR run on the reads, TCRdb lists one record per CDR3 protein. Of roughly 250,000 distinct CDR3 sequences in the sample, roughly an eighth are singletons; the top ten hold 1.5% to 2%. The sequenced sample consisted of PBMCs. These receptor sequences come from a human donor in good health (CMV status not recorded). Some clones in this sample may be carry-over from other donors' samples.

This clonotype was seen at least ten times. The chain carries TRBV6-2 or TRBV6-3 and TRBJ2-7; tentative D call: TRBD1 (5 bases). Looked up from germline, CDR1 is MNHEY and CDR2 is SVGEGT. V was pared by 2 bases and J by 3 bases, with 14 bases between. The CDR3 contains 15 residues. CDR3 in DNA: TGTGCCAGCAGTTACGTGGAAGTCAGGGTCTACGAGCAGTACTTC. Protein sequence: CASSYVEVRVYEQYF.

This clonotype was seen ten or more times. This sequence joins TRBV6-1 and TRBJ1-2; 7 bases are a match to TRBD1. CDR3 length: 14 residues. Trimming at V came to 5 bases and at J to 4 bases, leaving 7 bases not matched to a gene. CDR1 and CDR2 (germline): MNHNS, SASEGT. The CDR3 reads CASSKTGLGYGYTF. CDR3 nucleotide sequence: TGTGCCAGCAGTAAGACAGGGCTCGGCTATGGCTACACCTTC.

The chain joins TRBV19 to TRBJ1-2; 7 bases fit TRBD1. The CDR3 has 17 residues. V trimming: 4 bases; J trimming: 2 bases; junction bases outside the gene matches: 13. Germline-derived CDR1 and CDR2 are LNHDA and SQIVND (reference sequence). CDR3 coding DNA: TGTGCCAGTAGTACCACAGGGGCCCCGCCTGACAACTATGGCTACACCTTC. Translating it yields CASSTTGAPPDNYGYTF.

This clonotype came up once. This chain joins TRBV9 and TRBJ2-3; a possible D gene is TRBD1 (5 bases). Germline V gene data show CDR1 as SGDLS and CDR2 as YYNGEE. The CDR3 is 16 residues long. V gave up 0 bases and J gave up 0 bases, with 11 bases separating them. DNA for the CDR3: TGTGCCAGCAGCGTAGCGGCAGGGCCAAGCACAGATACGCAGTATTTT. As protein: CASSVAAGPSTDTQYF. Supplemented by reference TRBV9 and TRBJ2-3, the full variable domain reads DSGVTQTPKHLITATGQRVTLRCSPRSGDLSVYWYQQSLDQGLQFLIQYYNGEERAKGNILERFSAQQFPDLHSELNLSSLELGDSALYFCASSVAAGPSTDTQYFGPGTRLTVL.

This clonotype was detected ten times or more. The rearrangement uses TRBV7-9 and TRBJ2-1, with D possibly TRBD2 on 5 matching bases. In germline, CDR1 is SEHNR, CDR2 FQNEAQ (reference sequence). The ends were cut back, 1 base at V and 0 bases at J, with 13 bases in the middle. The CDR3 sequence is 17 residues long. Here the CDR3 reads CASSLVAGGSSYNEQFF. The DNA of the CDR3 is TGTGCCAGCAGCTTAGTTGCAGGTGGGAGCTCCTACAATGAGCAGTTCTTC.

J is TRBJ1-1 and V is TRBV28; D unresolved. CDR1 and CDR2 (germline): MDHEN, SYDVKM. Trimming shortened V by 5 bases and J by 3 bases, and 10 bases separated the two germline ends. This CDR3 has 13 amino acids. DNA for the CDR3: TGTGCCAGCAGTCGCCGGCCTTACACTGAAGCTTTCTTT. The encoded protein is CASSRRPYTEAFF.

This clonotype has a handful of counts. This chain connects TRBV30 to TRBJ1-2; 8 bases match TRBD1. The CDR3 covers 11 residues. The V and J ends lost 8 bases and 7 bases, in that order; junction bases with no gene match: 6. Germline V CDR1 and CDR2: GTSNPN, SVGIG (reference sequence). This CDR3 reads CAGTTGGGYTF. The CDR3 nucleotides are TGTGCCGGAACCACAGGGGGTGGCTACACCTTC.

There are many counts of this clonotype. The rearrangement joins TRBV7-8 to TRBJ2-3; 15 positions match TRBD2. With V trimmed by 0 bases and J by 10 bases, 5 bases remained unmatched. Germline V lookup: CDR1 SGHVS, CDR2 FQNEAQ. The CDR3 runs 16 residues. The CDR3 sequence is CASSLAGLAGGAAQYF. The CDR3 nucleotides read TGTGCCAGCAGCTTAGCAGGACTAGCGGGGGGGGCCGCGCAGTATTTT.

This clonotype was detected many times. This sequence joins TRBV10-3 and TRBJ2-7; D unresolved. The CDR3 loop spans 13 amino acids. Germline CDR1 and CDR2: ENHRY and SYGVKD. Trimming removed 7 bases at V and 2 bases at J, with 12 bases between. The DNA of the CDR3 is TGTGCCATCAACCCTCACGGTACCTACGAGCAGTACTTC. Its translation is CAINPHGTYEQYF.

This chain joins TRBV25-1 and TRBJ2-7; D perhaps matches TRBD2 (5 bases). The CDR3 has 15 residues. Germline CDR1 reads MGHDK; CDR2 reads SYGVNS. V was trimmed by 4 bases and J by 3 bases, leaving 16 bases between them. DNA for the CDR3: TGTGCCAGCAGTGGACCTAGCTACGGAGGCTACGAGCAGTACTTC. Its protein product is CASSGPSYGGYEQYF.

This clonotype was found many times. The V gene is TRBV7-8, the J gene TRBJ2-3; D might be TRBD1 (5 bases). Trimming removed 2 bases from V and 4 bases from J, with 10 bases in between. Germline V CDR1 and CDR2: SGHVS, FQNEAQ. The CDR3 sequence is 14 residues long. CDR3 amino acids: CASSLPWGPDTQYF. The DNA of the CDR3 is TGTGCCAGCAGCTTACCGTGGGGCCCAGATACGCAGTATTTT.

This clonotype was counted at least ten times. CDR3 nucleotides: TGTGCCAGCAGCTCCCCTCGGACAGATGGAGATACGCAGTATTTT. Its translation: CASSSPRTDGDTQYF. V usage is TRBV11-2 and J usage is TRBJ2-3, with a tentative D call TRBD1 (6 bases). The germline V gene has CDR1 SGHAT and CDR2 FQNNGV. CDR3 size: 15 residues. V was clipped by 4 bases and J by 5 bases, with 16 bases between them.

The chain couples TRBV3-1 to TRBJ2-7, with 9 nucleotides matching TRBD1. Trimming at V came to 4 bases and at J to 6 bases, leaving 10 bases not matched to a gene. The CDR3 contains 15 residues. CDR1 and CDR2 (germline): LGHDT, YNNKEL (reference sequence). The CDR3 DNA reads TGTGCCAGCAGCCCGCTACGGACAGGGGCCAGCGAGCAGTACTTC. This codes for CASSPLRTGASEQYF.

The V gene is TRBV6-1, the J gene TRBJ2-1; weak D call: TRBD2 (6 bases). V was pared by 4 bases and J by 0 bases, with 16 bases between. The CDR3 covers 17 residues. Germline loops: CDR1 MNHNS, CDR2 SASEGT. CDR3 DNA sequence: TGTGCCAGCAGTGGTTTCGGGGGAAAGAACTCCTACAATGAGCAGTTCTTC. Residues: CASSGFGGKNSYNEQFF.

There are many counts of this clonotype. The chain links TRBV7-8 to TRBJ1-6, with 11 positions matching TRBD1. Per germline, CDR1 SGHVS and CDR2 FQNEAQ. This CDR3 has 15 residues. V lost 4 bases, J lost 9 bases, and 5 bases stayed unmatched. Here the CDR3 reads CASSSGQGVVSPLHF. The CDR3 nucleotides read TGTGCCAGCAGCTCGGGACAGGGGGTAGTTTCACCCCTCCACTTT.

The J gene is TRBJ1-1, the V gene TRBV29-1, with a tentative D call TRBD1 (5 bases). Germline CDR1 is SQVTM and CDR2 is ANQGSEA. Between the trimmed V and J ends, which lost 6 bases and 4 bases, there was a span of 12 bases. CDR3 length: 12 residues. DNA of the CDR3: TGCAGCGTGGGAGGGGTGGGCACTGAAGCTTTCTTT. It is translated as CSVGGVGTEAFF.

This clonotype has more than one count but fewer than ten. In DNA form, the CDR3 reads TGTGCCAGCAGTGAAAGGGTCGGGGAGCTGTTTTTT. It specifies CASSERVGELFF. V usage is TRBV2 and J usage is TRBJ2-2; no definite D call. The V end was cut by 2 bases, the J end by 7 bases, with 5 bases between. Germline CDR1 and CDR2: SNHLY and FYNNEI. The CDR3 runs 12 residues. Complete variable domain (other parts from reference TRBV2 and TRBJ2-2): EPEVTQTPSHQVTQMGQEVILRCVPISNHLYFYWYRQILGQKVEFLVSFYNNEISEKSEIFDDQFSVERPDGSNFTLKIRSTKLEDSAMYFCASSERVGELFFGEGSRLTVL.

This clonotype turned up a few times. The chain's CDR3 is CSARQTGGNTQYF. The DNA of the CDR3 is TGCAGTGCTAGACAGACAGGGGGCAATACGCAGTATTTT. The chain links TRBV20-1 to TRBJ2-3, with 10 positions matching TRBD1. The germline V gene has CDR1 DFQATT and CDR2 SNEGSKA (reference sequence). J was trimmed by 7 bases and V by 2 bases; bases with no gene match: 3. This CDR3 region has 13 residues.

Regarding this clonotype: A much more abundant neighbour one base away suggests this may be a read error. This CDR3 reads CASSILGSKEAGNTIYF. The CDR3 bases are TGTGCCAGCAGCATTTTAGGGTCCAAAGAAGCTGGAAACACCATATATTTT. The chain carries TRBV28 and TRBJ1-3; the D is unclear. From germline, CDR1 is MDHEN and CDR2 SYDVKM. This CDR3 has 17 amino acids. V lost 6 bases, J lost 2 bases, and 20 bases lay in between.

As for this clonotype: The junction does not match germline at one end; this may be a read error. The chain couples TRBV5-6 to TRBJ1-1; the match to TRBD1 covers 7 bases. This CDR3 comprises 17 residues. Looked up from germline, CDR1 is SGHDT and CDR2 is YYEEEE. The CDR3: CASSLAGGGMGNTEAFF. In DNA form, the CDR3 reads TGTGCCAGCAGCTTGGCTGGAGGGGGCATGGGGAACACAGAAGCTTTCTTT.

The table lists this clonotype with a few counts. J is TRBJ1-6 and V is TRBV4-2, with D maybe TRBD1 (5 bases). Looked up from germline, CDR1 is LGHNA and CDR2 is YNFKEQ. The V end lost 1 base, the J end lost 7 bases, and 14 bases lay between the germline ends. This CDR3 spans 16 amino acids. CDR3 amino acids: CASSQVPARDNSPLHF. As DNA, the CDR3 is TGTGCCAGCAGCCAAGTCCCCGCGAGGGACAATTCACCCCTCCACTTT.